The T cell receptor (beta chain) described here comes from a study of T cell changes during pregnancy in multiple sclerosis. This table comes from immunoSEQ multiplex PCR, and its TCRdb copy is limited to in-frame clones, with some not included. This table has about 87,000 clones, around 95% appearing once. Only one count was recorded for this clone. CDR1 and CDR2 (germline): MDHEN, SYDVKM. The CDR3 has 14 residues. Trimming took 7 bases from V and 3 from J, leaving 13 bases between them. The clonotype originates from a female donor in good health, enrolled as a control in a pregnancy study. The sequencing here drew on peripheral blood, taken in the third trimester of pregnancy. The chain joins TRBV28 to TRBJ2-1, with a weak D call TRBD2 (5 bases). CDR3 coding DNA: TGTGCCAGCAACGCCGGGGAATACTACAATGAGCAGTTCTTC. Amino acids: CASNAGEYYNEQFF. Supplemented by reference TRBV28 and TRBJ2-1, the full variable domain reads DVKVTQSSRYLVKRTGEKVFLECVQDMDHENMFWYRQDPGLGLRLIYFSYDVKMKEKGDIPEGYSVSREKKERFSLILESASTNQTSMYLCASNAGEYYNEQFFGPGTRLTVL.